The rows below give T cell receptor beta chains drawn from one sample of a study of blood T cell repertoires in COVID-19. Profiled with immunoSEQ multiplex PCR; TCRdb holds only in-frame clones, not every one. The repertoire consists of 68,000 or so clones, with roughly 87% occurring once and the leading ten covering roughly 3.6%. Sequencing input: peripheral blood. The receptors stem from a woman between 45 and 60 years old with COVID-19, enrolled during active disease. Both conserved end residues are part of each CDR3. A D gene is named only where the DNA matches it firmly. Where a row states a size, it is once, few, many or the class of an expanded clone; other rows omit it.

size: -
J: TRBJ2-1
D: TRBD2
V: TRBV6-2/TRBV6-3
DNA: TGTGCCAGCACTTACCCCGGCGGACTAGCAAGCAATGAGCAGTTCTTC
CDR3: CASTYPGGLASNEQFF

size: -
J: TRBJ2-7
D: -
V: TRBV13
DNA: TGTGCCAGCGGTCGCGGGGCCACCTACGAGCAGTACTTC
CDR3: CASGRGATYEQYF

size: once
J: TRBJ1-2
D: -
V: TRBV19
DNA: TGTGCCAGTAGCAGGGATTTCGATGGCTACACCTTC
CDR3: CASSRDFDGYTF

size: -
J: TRBJ1-1
D: -
V: TRBV18
DNA: TGTGCCAGCTCTGTTTCGGGGACTGAAGCTTTCTTT
CDR3: CASSVSGTEAFF

size: once
J: TRBJ2-3
D: TRBD2
V: TRBV7-2
DNA: TGTGCCAGCAACACCGGGACTAGCGGAGTGGCCCCTCCAGATACGCAGTATTTT
CDR3: CASNTGTSGVAPPDTQYF

size: -
J: TRBJ1-1
D: TRBD1
V: TRBV5-6
DNA: TGTGCCAGCAGCTTGGCAGGGGGCGAGAACACTGAAGCTTTCTTT
CDR3: CASSLAGGENTEAFF

size: -
J: TRBJ2-3
D: TRBD2
V: TRBV7-3
DNA: TGTGCCAGCAACCACCAAATCGGGAGGGGGATCGTAAGTAAGTATTTT
CDR3: CASNHQIGRGIVSKYF

size: -
J: TRBJ2-1
D: -
V: TRBV5-5
DNA: TGTGCCAGCAGCTTACTAGCAGCTACCTACAATGAGCAGTTCTTC
CDR3: CASSLLAATYNEQFF

size: -
J: TRBJ1-2
D: -
V: TRBV28
DNA: TGTGCCAGCAGTCCGAATCAGTTAAACTATGGCTACACCTTC
CDR3: CASSPNQLNYGYTF

size: -
J: TRBJ2-3
D: -
V: TRBV5-6
DNA: TGTGCCAGCAGCTTGGCGCTAGATGGTACGCAGTATTTT
CDR3: CASSLALDGTQYF

size: -
J: TRBJ2-2
D: TRBD2
V: TRBV19
DNA: TGTGCCAGTAGTATGGCCCGGCTAGCGGGAGCGGGCACCGGGGAGCTGTTTTTT
CDR3: CASSMARLAGAGTGELFF

size: -
J: TRBJ2-1
D: TRBD2
V: TRBV7-3
DNA: TGTGCCAGCAGCCGCGCGGGAGGGTTAATGGATGAGCAGTTCTTC
CDR3: CASSRAGGLMDEQFF

size: -
J: TRBJ2-3
D: TRBD1
V: TRBV29-1
DNA: TGCAGCGTTGTTCCCGCTGGACAGGGCACAGATACGCAGTATTTT
CDR3: CSVVPAGQGTDTQYF

size: few
J: TRBJ2-2
D: -
V: TRBV4-1
DNA: TGCGCCACCGCCGAGGTGGTTTCTTCAGATCGGAACACCGGGGAGCTGTTTTTT
CDR3: CATAEVVSSDRNTGELFF

size: once
J: TRBJ2-5
D: TRBD2
V: TRBV7-2
DNA: TGTGCCAGCAGCTTCCCCTCTAGCGGGAGGGGTCAAGAGACCCAGTACTTC
CDR3: CASSFPSSGRGQETQYF

size: -
J: TRBJ2-6
D: -
V: TRBV28
DNA: TGTGCCAGCAGTTTCTCGGGGGTTGGGCCTGGGGCCAACGTCCTGACTTTC
CDR3: CASSFSGVGPGANVLTF

size: -
J: TRBJ2-7
D: TRBD1
V: TRBV20-1
DNA: TGCAGTGCTAGTTCTAGGGAGACAGGGAGCTACGAGCAGTACTTC
CDR3: CSASSRETGSYEQYF

size: -
J: TRBJ1-6
D: -
V: TRBV28
DNA: TGTGCCAGCAGTTTATTGGAGGGGGAGGGGGTTTCACCCCTCCACTTT
CDR3: CASSLLEGEGVSPLHF

size: -
J: TRBJ2-3
D: TRBD2
V: TRBV27
DNA: TGTGCCAGCAGTACCCCTCTAGCGGGCACAGATACGCAGTATTTT
CDR3: CASSTPLAGTDTQYF

size: -
J: TRBJ2-7
D: -
V: TRBV29-1
DNA: TGCAGCGTCAGTTCGATTGGTGAGCAGTACTTC
CDR3: CSVSSIGEQYF

size: -
J: TRBJ2-2
D: TRBD1
V: TRBV5-8
DNA: TGTGCCGTCAGGGGGAAATTGAACACCGGGGAGCTGTTTTTT
CDR3: CAVRGKLNTGELFF

size: -
J: TRBJ2-5
D: TRBD1
V: TRBV24-1
DNA: TGTGCCACCAGCGATATCCGGGACAGACCTAACTCCCAGTACTTC
CDR3: CATSDIRDRPNSQYF

size: -
J: TRBJ2-4
D: -
V: TRBV7-9
DNA: TGTGCCAGCAGCGGAGGAGGTGGTCCGGCCAAAAACATTCAGTACTTC
CDR3: CASSGGGGPAKNIQYF

size: -
J: TRBJ1-1
D: -
V: TRBV6-5
DNA: TGTGCCAGCAGTTCGCGACCGGGGGAAGCTTTCTTT
CDR3: CASSSRPGEAFF

size: -
J: TRBJ2-1
D: -
V: TRBV2
DNA: TGTGCCAGCAGTGAAGGCGGCTTCTACAATGAGCAGTTCTTC
CDR3: CASSEGGFYNEQFF

size: -
J: TRBJ2-7
D: TRBD2
V: TRBV4-2
DNA: TGTGCCAGCAGCACCTTTAGCGGGAGCTACGAGCAGTACTTC
CDR3: CASSTFSGSYEQYF

size: -
J: TRBJ2-2
D: -
V: TRBV7-2
DNA: TGTGCCAGCAGCTTAGGTGGGAGTAGTAACACCGGGGAGCTGTTTTTT
CDR3: CASSLGGSSNTGELFF

size: -
J: TRBJ2-7
D: -
V: TRBV4-1
DNA: TGCGCCAGCAGCCCCCAGTCAGCCGTCGGGGGCTACGAGCAGTACTTC
CDR3: CASSPQSAVGGYEQYF

size: -
J: TRBJ2-2
D: -
V: TRBV29-1
DNA: TGCAGCGTTTCTTCTGGGACATTCCCGAGCCACACCGGGGAGCTGTTTTTT
CDR3: CSVSSGTFPSHTGELFF

size: -
J: TRBJ1-5
D: -
V: TRBV19
DNA: TGTGCCAGTAGCCTCGTAGGGGAGGGCAATCAGCCCCAGCATTTT
CDR3: CASSLVGEGNQPQHF

size: -
J: TRBJ2-5
D: TRBD2
V: TRBV5-4
DNA: TGTGCCAGCAGCCGTAGCGGGGAGGGGGAGACCCAGTACTTC
CDR3: CASSRSGEGETQYF

size: few
J: TRBJ2-7
D: TRBD2
V: TRBV7-2
DNA: TGTGCCAGCAGCTTAGTTAGCGGGCCTTCCTACGAGCAGTACTTC
CDR3: CASSLVSGPSYEQYF

size: -
J: TRBJ2-7
D: -
V: TRBV5-4
DNA: TGTGCCAGCAGCTTGGGGGGCAACTACGAGCAGTACTTC
CDR3: CASSLGGNYEQYF

size: -
J: TRBJ2-1
D: TRBD2
V: TRBV7-7
DNA: TGTGCTAGCAGCTCGACACTAGCGGGAGCGAGGAATGAGCAGTTCTTC
CDR3: CASSSTLAGARNEQFF

size: once
J: TRBJ2-3
D: -
V: TRBV10-3
DNA: TGTGCCATCACCCCGGGACACCCCACAGATACGCAGTATTTT
CDR3: CAITPGHPTDTQYF

size: -
J: TRBJ2-7
D: -
V: TRBV19
DNA: TGTGCCAGTAGTAACTACTACGAGCAGTACTTC
CDR3: CASSNYYEQYF

size: -
J: TRBJ2-3
D: TRBD1
V: TRBV6-1
DNA: TGTGCCAGCAGTGACCCCCGCAGGGGGCGCCCAGATACGCAGTATTTT
CDR3: CASSDPRRGRPDTQYF

size: once
J: TRBJ2-6
D: -
V: TRBV21-1
DNA: TGTGCCAGCAGCAAAAGGGACTTACGCTCTGGGGCCAACGTCCTGACTTTC
CDR3: CASSKRDLRSGANVLTF

size: -
J: TRBJ1-2
D: TRBD1
V: TRBV10-3
DNA: TGTGCCATCAGACCTAATACGGGACAGTCCTATGGCTACACCTTC
CDR3: CAIRPNTGQSYGYTF

size: -
J: TRBJ2-7
D: -
V: TRBV30
DNA: TGTGCCGGGGGTAAAGGGGTCTACGAGCAGTACTTC
CDR3: CAGGKGVYEQYF

size: -
J: TRBJ2-1
D: TRBD2
V: TRBV18
DNA: TGTGCCAGTCGAAAGACTAGCGGGGTAGGCAATGAGCAGTTCTTC
CDR3: CASRKTSGVGNEQFF

size: -
J: TRBJ2-7
D: TRBD1
V: TRBV19
DNA: TGTGCCAGTAGTCCAGGGGGACAGATGAGGGTCGAGCAGTACTTC
CDR3: CASSPGGQMRVEQYF

size: -
J: TRBJ2-3
D: TRBD2
V: TRBV7-3
DNA: TGTGCCAGCAGCTTAAGGTCGACTACCTCGGGGGGTACGCAGTATTTT
CDR3: CASSLRSTTSGGTQYF

size: once
J: TRBJ2-3
D: TRBD2
V: TRBV29-1
DNA: TGCAGCGTTGAAGCACCTAGCGGGAGACGAGGCACAGATACGCAGTATTTT
CDR3: CSVEAPSGRRGTDTQYF

size: -
J: TRBJ1-4
D: TRBD1
V: TRBV5-1
DNA: TGCGCCAGCAGCTTAACAGGGGGCCTAAATGAAAAACTGTTTTTT
CDR3: CASSLTGGLNEKLFF

size: -
J: TRBJ2-1
D: -
V: TRBV29-1
DNA: TGCAGCGTTCGGAGCTACAATGAGCAGTTCTTC
CDR3: CSVRSYNEQFF

size: -
J: TRBJ2-7
D: -
V: TRBV7-9
DNA: TGTGCCAGCAGCGAATTCCAGGGTATTGACGAGCAGTACTTC
CDR3: CASSEFQGIDEQYF

size: -
J: TRBJ2-4
D: TRBD2
V: TRBV30
DNA: TGTGCCTGGAGTGTTTATGCGGCAGCGGGGAACATTCAGTACTTC
CDR3: CAWSVYAAAGNIQYF

size: once
J: TRBJ2-7
D: TRBD2
V: TRBV6-2/TRBV6-3
DNA: TGTGCCAGCAGCCGAAGCGGGAGATGGTACGAGCAGTACTTC
CDR3: CASSRSGRWYEQYF

size: -
J: TRBJ2-1
D: -
V: TRBV7-2
DNA: TGTGCCAGCCTCAGCGGCTACAATGAGCAGTTCTTC
CDR3: CASLSGYNEQFF

size: -
J: TRBJ2-1
D: -
V: TRBV6-6
DNA: TGTGCCAGCAGTATACAGGATGAGCAGTTCTTC
CDR3: CASSIQDEQFF

size: -
J: TRBJ1-2
D: TRBD1
V: TRBV11-2
DNA: TGTGCCAGCAGACCGACAGGGGGGCTCTATGGCTACACCTTC
CDR3: CASRPTGGLYGYTF

size: -
J: TRBJ2-5
D: -
V: TRBV29-1
DNA: TGCAGCGTCAATGGCGGGGCGAGGCAAGAGACCCAGTACTTC
CDR3: CSVNGGARQETQYF

size: -
J: TRBJ2-7
D: -
V: TRBV2
DNA: TGTGCCAGCAGTGGGGACACATACTACGAGCAGTACTTC
CDR3: CASSGDTYYEQYF

size: -
J: TRBJ1-2
D: TRBD1
V: TRBV29-1
DNA: TGCAGCGCCGGGACAGGGGCTTCGTGGGGCTACACCTTC
CDR3: CSAGTGASWGYTF

size: -
J: TRBJ2-1
D: -
V: TRBV7-2
DNA: TGTGCCAGCAGCTTAGCCGCGGGACTTCACAATGAGCAGTTCTTC
CDR3: CASSLAAGLHNEQFF